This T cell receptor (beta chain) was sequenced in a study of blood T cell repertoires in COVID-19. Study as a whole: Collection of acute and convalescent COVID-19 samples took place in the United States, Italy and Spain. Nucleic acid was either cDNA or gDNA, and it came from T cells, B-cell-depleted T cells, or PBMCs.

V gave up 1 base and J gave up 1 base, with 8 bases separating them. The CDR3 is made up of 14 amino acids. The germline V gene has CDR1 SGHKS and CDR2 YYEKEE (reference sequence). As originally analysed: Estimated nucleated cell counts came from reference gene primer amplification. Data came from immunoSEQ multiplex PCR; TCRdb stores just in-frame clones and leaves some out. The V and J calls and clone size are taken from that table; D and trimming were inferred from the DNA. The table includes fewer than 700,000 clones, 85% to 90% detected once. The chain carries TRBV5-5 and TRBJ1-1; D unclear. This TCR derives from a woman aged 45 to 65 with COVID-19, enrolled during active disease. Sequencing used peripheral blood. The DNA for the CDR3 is TGTGCCAGCAGCTTGACAGTAACGAACACTGAAGCTTTCTTT. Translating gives CASSLTVTNTEAFF.